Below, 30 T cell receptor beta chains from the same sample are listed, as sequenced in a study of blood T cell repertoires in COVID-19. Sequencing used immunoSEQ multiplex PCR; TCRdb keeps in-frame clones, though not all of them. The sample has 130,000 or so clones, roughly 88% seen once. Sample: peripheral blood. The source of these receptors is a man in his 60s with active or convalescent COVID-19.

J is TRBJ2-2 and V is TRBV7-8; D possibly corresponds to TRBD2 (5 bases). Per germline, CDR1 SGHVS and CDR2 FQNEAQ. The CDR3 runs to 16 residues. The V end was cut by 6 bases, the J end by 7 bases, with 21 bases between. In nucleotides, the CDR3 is TGTGCCAGCAGGCGCTTTACACGGAGCGCGGGCGGGGAGCTGTTTTTT. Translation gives CASRRFTRSAGGELFF.

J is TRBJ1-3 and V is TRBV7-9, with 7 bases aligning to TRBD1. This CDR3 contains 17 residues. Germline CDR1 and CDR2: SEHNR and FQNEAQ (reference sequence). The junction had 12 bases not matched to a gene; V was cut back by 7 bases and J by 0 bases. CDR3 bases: TGTGCCAGCATCAAGCCGAGGGGACAGCACTCTGGAAACACCATATATTTT. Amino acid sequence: CASIKPRGQHSGNTIYF.

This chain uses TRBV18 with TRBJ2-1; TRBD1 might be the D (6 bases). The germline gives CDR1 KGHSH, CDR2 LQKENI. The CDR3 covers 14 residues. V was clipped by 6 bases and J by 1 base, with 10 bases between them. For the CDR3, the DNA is TGTGCCAGCTCGGTCCAGGGGTCCTACAATGAGCAGTTCTTC. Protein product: CASSVQGSYNEQFF. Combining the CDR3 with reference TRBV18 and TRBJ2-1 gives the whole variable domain NAGVMQNPRHLVRRRGQEARLRCSPMKGHSHVYWYRQLPEEGLKFMVYLQKENIIDESGMPKERFSAEFPKEGPSILRIQQVVRGDSAAYFCASSVQGSYNEQFFGPGTRLTVL.

The CDR3 DNA follows: TGTGCCAGCAAAAGGGACAGGGGATCCGATGAAGCTTTCTTT. This translates into CASKRDRGSDEAFF. The V gene is TRBV6-5, the J gene TRBJ1-1; 10 bases line up with TRBD1. This CDR3 contains 14 residues. The V gene's germline CDR1 is MNHEY and CDR2 SVGAGI. V lost 7 bases to trimming and J lost 7 bases; unmatched junction nucleotides: 9.

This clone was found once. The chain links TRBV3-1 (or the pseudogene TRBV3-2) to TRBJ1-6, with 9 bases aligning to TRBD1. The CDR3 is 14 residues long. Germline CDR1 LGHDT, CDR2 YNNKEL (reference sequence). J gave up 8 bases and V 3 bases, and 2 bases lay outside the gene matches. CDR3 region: CASSQTGGDSPLHF. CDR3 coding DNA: TGTGCCAGCAGCCAGACAGGGGGAGATTCACCCCTCCACTTT.

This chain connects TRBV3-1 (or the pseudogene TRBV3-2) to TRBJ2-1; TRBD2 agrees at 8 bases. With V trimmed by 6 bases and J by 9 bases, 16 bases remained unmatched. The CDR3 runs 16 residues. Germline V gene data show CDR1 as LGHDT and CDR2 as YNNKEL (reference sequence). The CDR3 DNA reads TGTGCCAGCAGGCTCGTCGAGCTCGGGAGGGCCAGTGAGCAGTTCTTC. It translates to CASRLVELGRASEQFF.

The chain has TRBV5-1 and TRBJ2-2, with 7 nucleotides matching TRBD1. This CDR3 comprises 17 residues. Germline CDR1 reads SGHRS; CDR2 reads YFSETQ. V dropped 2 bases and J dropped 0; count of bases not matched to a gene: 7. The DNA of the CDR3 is TGCGCCAGCAGCTTATACGGACAGGCCTCGAACACCGGGGAGCTGTTTTTT. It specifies CASSLYGQASNTGELFF.

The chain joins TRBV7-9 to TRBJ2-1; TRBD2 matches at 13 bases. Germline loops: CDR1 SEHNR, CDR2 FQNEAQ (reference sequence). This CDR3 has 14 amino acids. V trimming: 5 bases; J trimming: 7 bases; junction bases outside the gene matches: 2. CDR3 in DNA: TGTGCCAGCAGCCCGGGACTAGCGGGGAATGAGCAGTTCTTC. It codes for CASSPGLAGNEQFF.

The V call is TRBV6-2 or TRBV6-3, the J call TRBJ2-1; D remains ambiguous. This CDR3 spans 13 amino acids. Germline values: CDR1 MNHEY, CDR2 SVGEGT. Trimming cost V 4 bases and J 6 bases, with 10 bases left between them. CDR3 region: CASSLVGFNEQFF. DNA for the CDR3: TGTGCCAGCAGTTTGGTCGGTTTCAATGAGCAGTTCTTC.

CDR3 DNA: TGTGCCAGCAGTTACAGCTATGGCTACACCTTC. This encodes CASSYSYGYTF. The genes are TRBV28 and TRBJ1-2; D not certain. Germline V CDR1 and CDR2: MDHEN, SYDVKM. The CDR3 is made up of 11 amino acids. Trimming removed 4 bases from V and 4 bases from J, with 4 bases in between.

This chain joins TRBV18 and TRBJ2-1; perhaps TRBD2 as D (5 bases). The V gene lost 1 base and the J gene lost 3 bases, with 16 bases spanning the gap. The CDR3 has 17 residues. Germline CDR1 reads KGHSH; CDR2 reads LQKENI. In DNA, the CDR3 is TGTGCCAGCTCACCACGGGGTTTGAGTAGCGACTACAATGAGCAGTTCTTC. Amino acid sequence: CASSPRGLSSDYNEQFF.

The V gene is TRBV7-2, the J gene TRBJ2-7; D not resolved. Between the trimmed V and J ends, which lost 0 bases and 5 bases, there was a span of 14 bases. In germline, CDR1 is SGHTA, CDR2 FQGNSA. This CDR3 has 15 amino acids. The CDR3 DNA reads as TGTGCCAGCAGCTTAGCTTGGGCTGGTTTTCACGAGCAGTACTTC. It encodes CASSLAWAGFHEQYF.

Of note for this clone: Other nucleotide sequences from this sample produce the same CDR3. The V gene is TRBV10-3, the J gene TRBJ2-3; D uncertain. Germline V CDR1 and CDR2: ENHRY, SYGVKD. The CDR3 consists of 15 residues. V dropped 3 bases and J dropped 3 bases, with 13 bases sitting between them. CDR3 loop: CAISEPGFGTDTQYF. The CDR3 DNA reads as TGTGCCATCAGTGAACCCGGGTTCGGTACAGATACGCAGTATTTT.

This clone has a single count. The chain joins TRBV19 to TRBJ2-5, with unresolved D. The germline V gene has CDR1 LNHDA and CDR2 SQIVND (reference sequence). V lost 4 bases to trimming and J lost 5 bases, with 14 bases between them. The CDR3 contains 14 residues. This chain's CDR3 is CASSRGLSLETQYF. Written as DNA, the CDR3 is TGTGCCAGTAGTAGAGGATTATCCTTGGAGACCCAGTACTTC.

The CDR3 sequence: CASSQGGGSAEYEQYF. The CDR3 bases are TGCGCCAGCAGCCAAGGCGGAGGATCCGCGGAATACGAGCAGTACTTC. The chain is built from TRBV4-3 and TRBJ2-7, with D tentatively TRBD2 (5 bases). The germline gives CDR1 LGHNA, CDR2 YSLEER. The CDR3 covers 16 residues. V was pared by 1 base and J by 4 bases, with 17 bases between.

In DNA form, the CDR3 reads TGTGCCAGCCAACCGGGACAGGGGCAAGAGACCCAGTACTTC. Translation: CASQPGQGQETQYF. The V call is TRBV18, the J call TRBJ2-5, with 10 bases aligning to TRBD1. Losses at the gene ends were 8 bases for V and 2 bases for J; bases not matched to a gene: 5. Germline CDR1 is KGHSH and CDR2 is LQKENI. CDR3 length equals 14 residues.

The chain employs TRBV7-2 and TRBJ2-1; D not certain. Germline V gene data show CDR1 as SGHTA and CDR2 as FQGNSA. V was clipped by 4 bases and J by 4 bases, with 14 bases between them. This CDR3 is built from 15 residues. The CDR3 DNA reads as TGTGCCAGCAGCTGGCCCTTTAGCAGATACAATGAGCAGTTCTTC. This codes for CASSWPFSRYNEQFF.

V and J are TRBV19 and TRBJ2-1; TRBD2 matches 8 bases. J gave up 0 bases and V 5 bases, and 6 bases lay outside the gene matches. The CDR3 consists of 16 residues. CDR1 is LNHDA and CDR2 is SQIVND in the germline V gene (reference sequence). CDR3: CASSSLAGNSYNEQFF. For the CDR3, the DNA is TGTGCCAGTAGTTCGTTAGCGGGAAACTCCTACAATGAGCAGTTCTTC. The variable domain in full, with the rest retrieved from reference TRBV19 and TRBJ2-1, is DGGITQSPKYLFRKEGQNVTLSCEQNLNHDAMYWYRQDPGQGLRLIYYSQIVNDFQKGDIAEGYSVSREKKESFPLTVTSAQKNPTAFYLCASSSLAGNSYNEQFFGPGTRLTVL.

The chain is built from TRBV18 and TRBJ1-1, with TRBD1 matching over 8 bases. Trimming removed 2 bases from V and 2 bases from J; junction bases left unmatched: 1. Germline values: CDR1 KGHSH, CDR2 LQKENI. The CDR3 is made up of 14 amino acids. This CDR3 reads CASSPGTGNTEAFF. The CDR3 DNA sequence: TGTGCCAGCTCACCAGGGACAGGAAACACTGAAGCTTTCTTT. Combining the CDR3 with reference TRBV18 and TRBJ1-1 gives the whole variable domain NAGVMQNPRHLVRRRGQEARLRCSPMKGHSHVYWYRQLPEEGLKFMVYLQKENIIDESGMPKERFSAEFPKEGPSILRIQQVVRGDSAAYFCASSPGTGNTEAFFGQGTRLTVV.

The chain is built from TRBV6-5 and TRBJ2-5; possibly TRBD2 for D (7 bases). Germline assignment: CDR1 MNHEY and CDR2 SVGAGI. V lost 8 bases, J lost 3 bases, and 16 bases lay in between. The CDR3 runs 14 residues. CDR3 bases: TGTGCCAGCCGGGGGCGGGAGAGGGAAGAGACCCAGTACTTC. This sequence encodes CASRGREREETQYF.

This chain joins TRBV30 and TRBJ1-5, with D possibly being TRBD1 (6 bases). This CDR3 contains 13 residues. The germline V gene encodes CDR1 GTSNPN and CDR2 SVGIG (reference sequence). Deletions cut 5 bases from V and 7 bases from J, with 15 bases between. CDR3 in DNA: TGTGCCTGGGGGTCCAGGGGCGGGCAGCCCCAGCATTTT. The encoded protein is CAWGSRGGQPQHF.

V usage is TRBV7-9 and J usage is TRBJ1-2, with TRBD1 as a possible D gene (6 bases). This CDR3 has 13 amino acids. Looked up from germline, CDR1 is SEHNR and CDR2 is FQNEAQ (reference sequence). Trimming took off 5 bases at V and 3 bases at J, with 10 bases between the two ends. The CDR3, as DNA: TGTGCCAGCAGCCGTTGGACAGACTATGGCTACACCTTC. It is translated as CASSRWTDYGYTF.

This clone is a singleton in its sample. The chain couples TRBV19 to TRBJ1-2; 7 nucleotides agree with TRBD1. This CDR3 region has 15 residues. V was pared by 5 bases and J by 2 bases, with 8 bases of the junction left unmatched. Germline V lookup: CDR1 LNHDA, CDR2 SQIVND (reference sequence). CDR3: CASSPSTGLNYGYTF. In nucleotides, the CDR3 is TGTGCCAGTAGTCCTTCGACAGGGTTGAACTATGGCTACACCTTC.

CDR3 DNA sequence: TGTGCCAGTAGTATCAGGGGAGCGGGGAATAGCAATCAGCCCCAGCATTTT. This codes for CASSIRGAGNSNQPQHF. This chain uses TRBV19 with TRBJ1-5; D might be TRBD1 (6 bases). CDR1 and CDR2 (germline): LNHDA, SQIVND (reference sequence). The CDR3 consists of 17 residues. Trimming cost V 3 bases and J 0 bases, with 15 bases left between them.

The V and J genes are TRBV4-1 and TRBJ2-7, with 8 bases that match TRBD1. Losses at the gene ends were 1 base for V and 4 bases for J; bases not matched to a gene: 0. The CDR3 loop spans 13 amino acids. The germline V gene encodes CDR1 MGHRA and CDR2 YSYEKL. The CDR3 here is CASSQGTGYEQYF. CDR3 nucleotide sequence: TGCGCCAGCAGCCAAGGGACAGGGTACGAGCAGTACTTC.

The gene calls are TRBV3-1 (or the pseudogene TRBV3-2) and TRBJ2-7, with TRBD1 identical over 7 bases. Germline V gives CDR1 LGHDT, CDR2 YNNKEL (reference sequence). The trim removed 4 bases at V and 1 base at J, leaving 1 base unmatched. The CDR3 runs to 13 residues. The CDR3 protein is CASSPQGSYEQYF. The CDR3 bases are TGTGCCAGCAGCCCACAGGGGTCCTACGAGCAGTACTTC.

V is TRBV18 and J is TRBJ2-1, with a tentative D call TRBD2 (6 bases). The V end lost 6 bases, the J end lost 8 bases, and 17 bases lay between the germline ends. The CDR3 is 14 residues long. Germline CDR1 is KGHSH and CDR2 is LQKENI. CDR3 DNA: TGTGCCAGCTCTCCGGGACTCTACATCCATGAGCAGTTCTTC. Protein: CASSPGLYIHEQFF.

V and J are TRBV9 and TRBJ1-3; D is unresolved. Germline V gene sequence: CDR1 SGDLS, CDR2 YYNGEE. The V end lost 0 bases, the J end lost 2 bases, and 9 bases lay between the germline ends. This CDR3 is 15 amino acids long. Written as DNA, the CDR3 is TGTGCCAGCAGCGTAGGAGGAGGGACTGGAAACACCATATATTTT. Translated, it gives CASSVGGGTGNTIYF.

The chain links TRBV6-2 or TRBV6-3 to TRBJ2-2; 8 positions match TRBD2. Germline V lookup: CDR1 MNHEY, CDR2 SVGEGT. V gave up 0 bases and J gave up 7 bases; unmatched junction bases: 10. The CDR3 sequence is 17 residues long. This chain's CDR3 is CASSYSVVAGRIGELFF. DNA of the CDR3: TGTGCCAGCAGTTACTCGGTGGTAGCGGGACGTATCGGGGAGCTGTTTTTT.

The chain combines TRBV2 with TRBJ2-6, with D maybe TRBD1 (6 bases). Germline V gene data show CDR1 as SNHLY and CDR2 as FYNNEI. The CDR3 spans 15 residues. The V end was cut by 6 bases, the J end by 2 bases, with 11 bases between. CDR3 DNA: TGTGCCAGCAGCGACAACAGGGCTGGGGCCAACGTCCTGACTTTC. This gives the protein CASSDNRAGANVLTF.